The clone carrying this TCR beta chain was seen a single time. Its matching antigen is unknown. The data originate from a study of graft-versus-host responses after intestinal transplantation. Here immunoSEQ multiplex PCR was the method, and the copy in TCRdb shows in-frame clones only, minus some. The data hold approximately 100,000 clones, with approximately 87% observed a single time. V was clipped by 5 bases and J by 10 bases, with 15 bases between them. This CDR3 is built from 14 residues. Germline CDR1 reads SGHAT; CDR2 reads FQNNGV. The clonotype was recovered from a human donor who received an intestinal transplant. The chain is built from TRBV11-2 and TRBJ1-6; possibly TRBD1 for D (6 bases). The specimen was unstimulated CD4+ T cells sorted from spleen or lymph node cells, collected before intestinal transplant. This CDR3 reads CASSQGGSGSPLHF. CDR3 DNA sequence: TGTGCCAGCAGCCAAGGGGGTTCGGGATCACCCCTCCACTTT.